These 6 T cell receptor beta chains were all obtained from the same sample, sequenced in a study of blood T cells in healthy people across ages. A sample-barcoded 5' primer and a J-beta primer mix were used in a second PCR of roughly 7 to 11 cycles. In TCRdb, the 5' RACE reads were re-called with MiXCR into one record per CDR3 protein. This table holds almost 1 million distinct CDR3 sequences, roughly 51% found once. Sequenced sample: blood. The receptors come from a woman aged 60-70 years in good health.

This chain connects TRBV12-3 or TRBV12-4 to TRBJ2-4; no firm D call. The DNA end favors TRBJ2-5, so the J call may be wrong. The length of the CDR3 is 15 residues. The CDR3 protein is CASSFMQAPQETQYF. CDR3 DNA sequence: TGTGCCAGCAGTTTCATGCAGGCCCCGCAAGAGACCCAGTACTTC.

The chain's CDR3 is CASTFSLALEQYF. CDR3 bases: TGTGCCAGCACTTTCTCACTGGCTTTGGAGCAGTACTTC. V usage is TRBV12-3 or TRBV12-4 and J usage is TRBJ2-5; D unclear. The V gene lost 7 bases and the J gene lost 11 bases, with 20 bases spanning the gap. The CDR3 extends over 13 amino acids.

Here the CDR3 DNA reads TGCAGTGCTAGACCTACCCCCAGGGACATTCAGTACTTC. It codes for CSARPTPRDIQYF. The chain links TRBV20-1 to TRBJ2-4, with D tentatively TRBD1 (5 bases). The V and J ends lost 2 bases and 8 bases respectively, with 13 bases between them. The V gene's germline CDR1 is DFQATT and CDR2 SNEGSKA (reference sequence). The CDR3 extends over 13 amino acids.

The chain joins TRBV7-2 to TRBJ2-3; TRBD2 agrees at 14 bases. The length of the CDR3 is 18 residues. V shed 7 bases, J shed 1 base, and the junction held 10 bases outside the gene matches. Germline CDR1 is SGHTA and CDR2 is FQGNSA. CDR3 region: CASTGLAGAGRGTDTQYF. The DNA of the CDR3 is TGTGCCAGCACGGGACTAGCGGGAGCAGGGAGGGGCACAGATACGCAGTATTTT.

V gene TRBV20-1 combines with J gene TRBJ2-3; weak D call: TRBD2 (6 bases). In germline, CDR1 is DFQATT, CDR2 SNEGSKA (reference sequence). V was shortened by 3 bases and J by 2 bases, with 12 bases between the two germline ends. The CDR3 runs to 14 residues. The CDR3 region is CSARGGTYTDTQYF. CDR3 DNA: TGCAGTGCTAGGGGGGGAACTTACACAGATACGCAGTATTTT.

This chain uses TRBV10-3 with TRBJ2-2; TRBD1 aligns across 7 bases. The ends lost 10 bases at V and 4 bases at J; junction bases unmatched: 12. The CDR3 has 15 amino acids. Per germline, CDR1 ENHRY and CDR2 SYGVKD. The CDR3, as DNA: TGTGCCACCCTTGGAGACAGGGTTGTCACCGGGGAGCTGTTTTTT. Its protein is CATLGDRVVTGELFF.